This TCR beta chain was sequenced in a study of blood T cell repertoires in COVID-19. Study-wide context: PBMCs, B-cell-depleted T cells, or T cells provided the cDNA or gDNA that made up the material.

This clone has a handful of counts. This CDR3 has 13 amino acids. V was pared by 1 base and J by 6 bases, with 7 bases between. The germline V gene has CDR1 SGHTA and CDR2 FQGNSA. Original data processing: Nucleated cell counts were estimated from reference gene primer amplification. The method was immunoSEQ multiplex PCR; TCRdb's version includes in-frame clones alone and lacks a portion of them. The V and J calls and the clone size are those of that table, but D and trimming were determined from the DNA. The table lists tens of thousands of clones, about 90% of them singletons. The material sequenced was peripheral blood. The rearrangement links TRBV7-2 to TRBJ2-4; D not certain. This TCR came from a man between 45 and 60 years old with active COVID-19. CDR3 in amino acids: CASSLGAVNIQYF. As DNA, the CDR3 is TGTGCCAGCAGCTTAGGGGCCGTAAACATTCAGTACTTC.